Presented here are 2 T cell receptor beta chains from one specimen sequenced in a study of cytomegalovirus exposure and HLA in healthy donors. With 60 Vbeta and 13 Jbeta primers, the PCR was carried out. Profiled with immunoSEQ multiplex PCR; TCRdb holds only in-frame clones, not every one. The sample records about 200,000 clones, roughly 80% being singletons. Sequencing used PBMCs. These TCRs come from a middle-aged woman in good health and CMV-seronegative.

With respect to this clone: The sample holds other DNA sequences that translate to the same CDR3. V and J are TRBV28 and TRBJ1-4, with 8 bases aligning to TRBD1. Germline V gene sequence: CDR1 MDHEN, CDR2 SYDVKM. The CDR3 runs 15 residues. J lost 0 bases, V lost 4 bases, and 1 base had no gene match. The CDR3 protein is CASSSGQATNEKLFF. The CDR3 bases are TGTGCCAGCAGTTCGGGACAGGCAACTAATGAAAAACTGTTTTTT.

The rearrangement uses TRBV2 and TRBJ1-1; 8 positions match TRBD1. The CDR3 consists of 15 residues. With 5 bases clipped from V and 5 bases from J, the junction kept 10 bases outside the gene matches. Germline-derived CDR1 and CDR2 are SNHLY and FYNNEI. The CDR3 DNA reads TGTGCCAGCAGTTTAGACAGGGGTAGTGAAACTGAAGCTTTCTTT. This encodes CASSLDRGSETEAFF.